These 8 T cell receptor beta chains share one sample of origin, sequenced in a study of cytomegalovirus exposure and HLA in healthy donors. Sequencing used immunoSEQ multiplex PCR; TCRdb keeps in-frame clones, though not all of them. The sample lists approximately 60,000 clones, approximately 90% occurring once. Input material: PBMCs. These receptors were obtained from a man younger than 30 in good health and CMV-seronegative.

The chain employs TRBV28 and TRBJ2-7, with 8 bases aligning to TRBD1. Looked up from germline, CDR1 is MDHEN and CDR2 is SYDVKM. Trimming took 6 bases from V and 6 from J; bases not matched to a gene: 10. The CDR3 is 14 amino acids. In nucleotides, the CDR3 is TGTGCCAGCAGGAAAAGGCAGGGGGCGCCCGAGCAGTACTTC. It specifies CASRKRQGAPEQYF.

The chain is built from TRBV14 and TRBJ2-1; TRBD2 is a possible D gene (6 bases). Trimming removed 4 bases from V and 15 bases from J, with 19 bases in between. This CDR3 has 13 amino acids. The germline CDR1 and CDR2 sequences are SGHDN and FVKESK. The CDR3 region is CASSLGGRARLFF. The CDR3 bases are TGTGCCAGCAGCCTCGGAGGGCGGGCTCGTCTGTTCTTC.

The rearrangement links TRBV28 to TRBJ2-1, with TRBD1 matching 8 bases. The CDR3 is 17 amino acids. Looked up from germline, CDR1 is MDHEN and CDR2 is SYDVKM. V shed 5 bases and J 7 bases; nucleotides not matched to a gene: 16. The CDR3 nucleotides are TGTGCCAGCAGTCCCAACCCCGGACAGGGTAGTGTGAATGAGCAGTTCTTC. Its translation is CASSPNPGQGSVNEQFF.

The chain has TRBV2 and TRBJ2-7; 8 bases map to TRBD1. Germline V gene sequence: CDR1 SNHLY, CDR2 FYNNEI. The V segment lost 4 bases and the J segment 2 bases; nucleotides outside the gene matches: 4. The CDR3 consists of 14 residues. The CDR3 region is CASSGHRGAYEQYF. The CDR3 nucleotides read TGTGCCAGCAGTGGCCACAGGGGGGCCTACGAGCAGTACTTC.

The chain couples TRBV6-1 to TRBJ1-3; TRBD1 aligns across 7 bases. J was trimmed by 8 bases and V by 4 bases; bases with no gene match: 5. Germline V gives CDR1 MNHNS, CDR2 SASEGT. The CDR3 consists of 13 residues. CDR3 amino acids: CASSVTGRDTIYF. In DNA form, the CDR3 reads TGTGCCAGCAGTGTGACAGGGCGGGACACCATATATTTT.

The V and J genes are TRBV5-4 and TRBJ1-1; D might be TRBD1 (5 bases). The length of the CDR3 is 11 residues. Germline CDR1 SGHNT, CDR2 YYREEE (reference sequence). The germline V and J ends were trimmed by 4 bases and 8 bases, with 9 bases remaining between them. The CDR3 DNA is TGTGCCAGCAGCCACGACAGCGAAGCTTTCTTT. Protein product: CASSHDSEAFF.

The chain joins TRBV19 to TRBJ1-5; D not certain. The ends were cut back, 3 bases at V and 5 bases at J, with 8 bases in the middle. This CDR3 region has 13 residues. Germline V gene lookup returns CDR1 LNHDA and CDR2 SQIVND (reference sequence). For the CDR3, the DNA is TGTGCCAGTAGTATCCCATCATATCAGCCCCAGCATTTT. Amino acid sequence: CASSIPSYQPQHF. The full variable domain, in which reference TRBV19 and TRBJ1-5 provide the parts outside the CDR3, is DGGITQSPKYLFRKEGQNVTLSCEQNLNHDAMYWYRQDPGQGLRLIYYSQIVNDFQKGDIAEGYSVSREKKESFPLTVTSAQKNPTAFYLCASSIPSYQPQHFGDGTRLSIL.

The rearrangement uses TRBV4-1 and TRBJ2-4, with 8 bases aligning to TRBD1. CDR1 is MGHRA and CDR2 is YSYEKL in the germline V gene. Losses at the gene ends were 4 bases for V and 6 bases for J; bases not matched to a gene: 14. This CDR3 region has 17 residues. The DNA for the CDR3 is TGCGCCAGCAGCCGCGCGGCTGGACAGGGAGGAAGAAACATTCAGTACTTC. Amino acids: CASSRAAGQGGRNIQYF.